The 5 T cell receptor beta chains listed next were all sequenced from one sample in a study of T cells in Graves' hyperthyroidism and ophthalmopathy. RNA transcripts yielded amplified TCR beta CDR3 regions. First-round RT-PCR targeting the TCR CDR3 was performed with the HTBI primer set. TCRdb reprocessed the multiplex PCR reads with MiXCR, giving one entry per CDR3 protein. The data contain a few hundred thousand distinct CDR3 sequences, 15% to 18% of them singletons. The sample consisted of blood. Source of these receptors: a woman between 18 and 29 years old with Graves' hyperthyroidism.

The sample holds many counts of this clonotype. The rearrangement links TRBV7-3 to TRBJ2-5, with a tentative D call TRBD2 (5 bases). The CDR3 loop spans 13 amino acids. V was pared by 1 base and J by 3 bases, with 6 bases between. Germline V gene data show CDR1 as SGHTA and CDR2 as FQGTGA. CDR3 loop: CASSLMREETQYF. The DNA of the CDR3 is TGTGCCAGCAGCTTAATGAGGGAAGAGACCCAGTACTTC. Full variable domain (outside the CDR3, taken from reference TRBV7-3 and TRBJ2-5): GAGVSQTPSNKVTEKGKYVELRCDPISGHTALYWYRQSLGQGPEFLIYFQGTGAADDSGLPNDRFFAVRPEGSVSTLKIQRTERGDSAVYLCASSLMREETQYFGPGTRLLVL.

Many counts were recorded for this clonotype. CDR3 DNA sequence: TGTGCCAGCAGTGAAGCTAGCCTAGCCAAAAACATTCAGTACTTC. Translated: CASSEASLAKNIQYF. This chain uses TRBV2 with TRBJ2-4; the D is unclear. From germline, CDR1 is SNHLY and CDR2 FYNNEI. There are 15 residues in the CDR3. The V gene lost 0 bases and the J gene lost 0 bases, with 6 bases spanning the gap. Full variable domain (rest looked up from reference TRBV2 and TRBJ2-4): EPEVTQTPSHQVTQMGQEVILRCVPISNHLYFYWYRQILGQKVEFLVSFYNNEISEKSEIFDDQFSVERPDGSNFTLKIRSTKLEDSAMYFCASSEASLAKNIQYFGAGTRLSVL.

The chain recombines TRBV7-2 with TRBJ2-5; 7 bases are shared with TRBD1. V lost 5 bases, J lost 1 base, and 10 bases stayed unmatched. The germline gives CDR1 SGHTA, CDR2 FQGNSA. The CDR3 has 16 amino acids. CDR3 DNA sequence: TGTGCCAGCAGCCTTTGGCTAGCAGGGGGCCAAGAGACCCAGTACTTC. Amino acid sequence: CASSLWLAGGQETQYF.

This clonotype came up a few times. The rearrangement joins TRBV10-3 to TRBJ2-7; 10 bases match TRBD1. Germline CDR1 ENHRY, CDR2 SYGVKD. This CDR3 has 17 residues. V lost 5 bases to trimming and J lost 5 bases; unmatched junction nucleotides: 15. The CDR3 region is CAISPVATGGLRDEQYF. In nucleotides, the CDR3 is TGTGCCATCAGTCCAGTCGCGACAGGGGGCCTTAGGGACGAGCAGTACTTC.

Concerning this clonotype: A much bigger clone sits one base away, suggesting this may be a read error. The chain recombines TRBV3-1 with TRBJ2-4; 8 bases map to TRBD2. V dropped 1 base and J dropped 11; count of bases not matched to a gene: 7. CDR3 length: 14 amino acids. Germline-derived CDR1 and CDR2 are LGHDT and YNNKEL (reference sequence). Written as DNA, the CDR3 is TGTGCCAGCAGCCAAGCGGGGGGGCGGGACGTTCAGTACTTC. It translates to CASSQAGGRDVQYF.